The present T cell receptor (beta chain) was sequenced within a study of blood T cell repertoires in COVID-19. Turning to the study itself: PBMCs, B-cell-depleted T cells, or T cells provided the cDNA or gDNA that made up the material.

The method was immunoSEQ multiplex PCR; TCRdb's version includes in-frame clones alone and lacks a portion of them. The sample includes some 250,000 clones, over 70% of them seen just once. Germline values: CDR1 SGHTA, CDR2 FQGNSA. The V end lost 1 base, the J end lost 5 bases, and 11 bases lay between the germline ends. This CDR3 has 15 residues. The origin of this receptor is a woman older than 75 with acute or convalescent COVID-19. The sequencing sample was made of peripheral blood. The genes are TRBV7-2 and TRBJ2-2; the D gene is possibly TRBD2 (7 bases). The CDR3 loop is CASSLDGGATGELFF. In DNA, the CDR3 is TGTGCCAGCAGCTTAGATGGGGGGGCTACCGGGGAGCTGTTTTTT.